What follows describes a single T cell receptor (beta chain). This specimen belongs to a study of blood T cell repertoires in COVID-19. Study at large: In each case, the material was cDNA or gDNA derived from T cells, B-cell-depleted T cells, or PBMCs.

The CDR3 sequence is 12 residues long. In germline, CDR1 is MNHNS, CDR2 SASEGT. The V end was cut by 2 bases, the J end by 6 bases, with 6 bases between. Profiling relied on immunoSEQ multiplex PCR, and the TCRdb table lists in-frame clones only, not all of them. The sample consists of about 270,000 clones, roughly 86% of them appearing once. The age range of participants was 18 to 89 years, with residence in about two dozen US areas. Cohort allocation depended upon clinical history that participants reported. Cohort 3 recovered donors had two negative PCRs, clearance, or symptom resolution. Sample: PBMCs or T cells enriched from blood (not recorded which). V and J are TRBV6-1 and TRBJ2-3, with no clear D. This clonotype was sampled from a woman in her twenties or thirties who had recovered from COVID-19. CDR3 coding DNA: TGTGCCAGCAGTGAAATCGAGGATACGCAGTATTTT. This translates into CASSEIEDTQYF.